This entry lists 4 T cell receptor beta chains sequenced from one sample in a study of tissue T cells after allogeneic stem cell transplantation. Repertoires were generated with immunoSEQ multiplex PCR, while TCRdb's copy carries only in-frame clones and drops some. In the table there are roughly 51,000 clones, around 72% of which are singletons. Sequences were obtained from sorted cells pooled from one or two spleens. These receptor sequences come from a pool of C57BL/6 mice in good health.

Concerning this clone: Here the gene names and germline are mouse. The read gets to within 1 residue of the CDR3 end, and the germline J gene fills in the rest. The gene calls are TRBV20 and TRBJ2-2; D tentatively fits TRBD1 or TRBD2 (5 bases each). Trimming took 0 bases from V and 0 from J, leaving 8 bases between them. The CDR3 extends over 15 amino acids. The V gene's germline CDR1 is GFQATS and CDR2 STVNSAI. Here the CDR3 reads CGAREGPSNTGQLYF. The sequenced CDR3 bases are TGTGGTGCTAGGGAGGGACCTTCAAACACCGGGCAGCTCTAC.

In regard to this clone: Mouse names are used for the genes. Read sequence stops 1 residue before the CDR3 end, and the germline J gene provides the missing end. This sequence joins TRBV14 and TRBJ2-1; TRBD2 matches at 9 bases. With V trimmed by 5 bases and J by 4 bases, 4 bases remained unmatched. There are 14 residues in the CDR3. CDR1 and CDR2 (germline): SGHDT, FRDEAV. The covered CDR3 bases are TGTGCCAGCAGACGACTGGGGGCGTATGCTGAGCAGTTC. Residues: CASRRLGAYAEQF. The whole CDR3 protein reads CASRRLGAYAEQFF.

The count of this clone is one. Mouse germline and gene names are used. Read data end 1 residue before the CDR3 end; the end is taken from the germline J gene. The chain carries TRBV5 and TRBJ2-4; no definite D call. CDR1 is LGHNA and CDR2 is YNLKQL in the germline V gene (reference sequence). V was pared by 0 bases and J by 0 bases, with 4 bases between. This CDR3 comprises 14 residues. The CDR3 spells CASSQEGSQNTLYF. CDR3 DNA, as far as it was read: TGTGCCAGCAGCCAAGAGGGGAGTCAAAACACCTTGTAC.

This clone has a handful of counts. Mouse gene names and germline throughout. The CDR3 extends 1 residue past the end of the read, so its final part is completed from the germline J gene. Other DNA sequences within the sample encode an identical CDR3. The chain has TRBV3 and TRBJ2-7; TRBD2 matches 9 bases. Germline lookup yields CDR1 SNHLY and CDR2 FYNGKV (reference sequence). The junction had 2 bases not matched to a gene; V was cut back by 1 base and J by 4 bases. The CDR3 has 14 residues. The CDR3 reads CASSLGTGGYEQYF. Partial CDR3 DNA: TGTGCCAGCAGCTTAGGCACTGGGGGGTATGAACAGTAC.